This passage covers 30 T cell receptor beta chains from one sample sequenced in a study of CD8+ T cells in alopecia areata. Treatment here: oral pan-JAK inhibitor, 5-10 mg twice daily. Extraction and reverse transcription of RNA yielded cDNA as the sequencing template. Sequencing used immunoSEQ multiplex PCR; TCRdb keeps in-frame clones, though not all of them. The sample consists of over 150,000 clones, roughly 60% of them appearing once. The sample was CD4+ T cells sorted from blood, taken at week 24, from a patient treated with tofacitinib. All receptors derive from a human donor with alopecia areata.

The V and J genes are TRBV4-2 and TRBJ2-5; the D gene is possibly TRBD2 (6 bases). This CDR3 has 15 amino acids. Trimming removed 3 bases at V and 4 bases at J, with 15 bases between. Germline V gene sequence: CDR1 LGHNA, CDR2 YNFKEQ. The CDR3 loop reads CASSQVMAGSETQYF. In nucleotides, the CDR3 is TGTGCCAGCAGCCAGGTCATGGCGGGGTCAGAGACCCAGTACTTC.

This clone has only a few counts. CDR3 coding DNA: TGTGCCTGGGAAAAGACCTGGGGGTTTGACACTGAAGCTTTCTTT. Its protein product is CAWEKTWGFDTEAFF. The V call is TRBV30, the J call TRBJ1-1; D is perhaps TRBD1 (5 bases). Germline V gene data show CDR1 as GTSNPN and CDR2 as SVGIG (reference sequence). The CDR3 length is 15 residues. V was clipped by 5 bases and J by 3 bases, with 19 bases between them.

The chain has TRBV7-9 and TRBJ2-7; no clear D gene. CDR3 length: 14 amino acids. The V gene lost 5 bases and the J gene lost 7 bases, with 18 bases spanning the gap. From germline, CDR1 is SEHNR and CDR2 FQNEAQ (reference sequence). CDR3: CASSPLGPAGEQYF. The CDR3 coding sequence is TGTGCCAGCAGCCCGTTGGGTCCCGCTGGTGAGCAGTACTTC.

The CDR3 here is CSVRGQENYEQYF. The CDR3 DNA follows: TGCAGCGTGCGGGGACAGGAGAATTACGAGCAGTACTTC. This sequence joins TRBV29-1 and TRBJ2-7; TRBD1 matches 8 bases. V trimming: 6 bases; J trimming: 4 bases; junction bases outside the gene matches: 8. The germline V gene has CDR1 SQVTM and CDR2 ANQGSEA. The CDR3 runs to 13 residues.

This chain connects TRBV6-5 to TRBJ1-2, with D unclear. The CDR3 covers 13 residues. Trimming removed 11 bases from V and 2 bases from J, with 15 bases in between. In germline, CDR1 is MNHEY, CDR2 SVGAGI. The CDR3 region is CASSGIPNYGYTF. The CDR3 nucleotides read TGTGCCTCCTCGGGGATCCCAAACTATGGCTACACCTTC.

This rearrangement joins TRBV18 to TRBJ2-5; 7 bases map to TRBD1. The CDR3 totals 13 residues. V lost 6 bases to trimming and J lost 2 bases; unmatched junction nucleotides: 3. From germline, CDR1 is KGHSH and CDR2 LQKENI. In DNA form, the CDR3 reads TGTGCCAGCTCTGGGACAGCGCAAGAGACCCAGTACTTC. Translated, it gives CASSGTAQETQYF.

This clone showed up just a few times. This rearrangement joins TRBV23-1 to TRBJ2-3; 7 nucleotides line up with TRBD2. TRBV23-1 is an ORF for which the function is uncertain. CDR3 length: 14 residues. The V and J ends lost 6 bases and 3 bases, in that order; junction bases with no gene match: 6. CDR3 nucleotides: TGCGCCAGCAGGGTCAGGGAGGGAACAGATACGCAGTATTTT. Translation: CASRVREGTDTQYF.

The genes are TRBV6-5 and TRBJ1-1, with no clear D. V was shortened by 4 bases and J by 8 bases, with 11 bases between the two germline ends. This CDR3 region has 12 residues. CDR1 MNHEY and CDR2 SVGAGI come from the germline V gene. For the CDR3, the DNA is TGTGCCAGCAGTTTATTCCGCGGGGAAGCTTTCTTT. Protein: CASSLFRGEAFF.

The chain has TRBV30 and TRBJ2-4, with 11 bases aligning to TRBD1. V was pared by 1 base and J by 1 base, with 3 bases of the junction left unmatched. Germline assignment: CDR1 GTSNPN and CDR2 SVGIG (reference sequence). There are 16 residues in the CDR3. Here the CDR3 DNA reads TGTGCCTGGAGTGGGACAGGGGGCGATGCCAAAAACATTCAGTACTTC. Amino acids: CAWSGTGGDAKNIQYF.

The rearrangement links TRBV5-1 to TRBJ2-1; TRBD1 matches 7 bases. The V gene end was trimmed by 4 bases and the J gene end by 4 bases; junction bases not matched to a gene: 5. CDR1 SGHRS and CDR2 YFSETQ come from the germline V gene. The CDR3 has 14 residues. The CDR3 bases are TGCGCCAGCAGCGGACAGGACCCTTACAATGAGCAGTTCTTC. It is translated as CASSGQDPYNEQFF.

The chain joins TRBV5-6 to TRBJ2-3, with D uncertain. The CDR3 is 14 amino acids. V was cut by 0 bases and J by 7 bases, with 12 bases left in between. Germline CDR1 and CDR2: SGHDT and YYEEEE. CDR3 loop: CASSLVSDLHTQYF. CDR3 nucleotide sequence: TGTGCCAGCAGCTTGGTCTCGGACCTTCATACGCAGTATTTT. The variable domain in full, with the rest retrieved from reference TRBV5-6 and TRBJ2-3, is DAGVTQSPTHLIKTRGQQVTLRCSPKSGHDTVSWYQQALGQGPQFIFQYYEEEERQRGNFPDRFSGHQFPNYSSELNVNALLLGDSALYLCASSLVSDLHTQYFGPGTRLTVL.

The chain combines TRBV14 with TRBJ1-2; no definite D call. Germline CDR1 and CDR2: SGHDN and FVKESK. V was pared by 1 base and J by 8 bases, with 8 bases between. The CDR3 spans 12 residues. CDR3 loop: CASSQASPGYTF. The CDR3 nucleotides read TGTGCCAGCAGCCAAGCATCCCCGGGCTACACCTTC.

There are a few counts of this clone. The chain recombines TRBV29-1 with TRBJ2-3; 7 nucleotides align to TRBD1. Germline V CDR1 and CDR2: SQVTM, ANQGSEA. The CDR3 spans 15 residues. The trim removed 6 bases at V and 1 base at J, leaving 10 bases unmatched. DNA of the CDR3: TGCAGCGTCTGGGGGACAGTCAGGGGCACAGATACGCAGTATTTT. Translation gives CSVWGTVRGTDTQYF.

This clone appeared a single time. The CDR3 protein is CAWSRTGVTYEQYF. The CDR3 DNA follows: TGTGCCTGGAGTCGGACAGGGGTAACCTACGAGCAGTACTTC. This sequence joins TRBV30 and TRBJ2-7; 9 bases line up with TRBD1. Germline CDR1 is GTSNPN and CDR2 is SVGIG (reference sequence). The CDR3 is 14 amino acids. With V trimmed by 2 bases and J by 2 bases, 4 bases remained unmatched.

The V and J genes are TRBV30 and TRBJ2-7; D perhaps matches TRBD2 (5 bases). Trimming took 5 bases from V and 6 from J, leaving 17 bases between them. There are 13 residues in the CDR3. Per the germline V gene, CDR1 is GTSNPN and CDR2 is SVGIG (reference sequence). The CDR3, as DNA: TGTGCCTGGGACCCGCGAGGGTTGGGCGAGCAGTACTTC. Its translation is CAWDPRGLGEQYF.

The J gene is TRBJ1-1, the V gene TRBV2; D remains ambiguous. This CDR3 spans 13 amino acids. CDR1 is SNHLY and CDR2 is FYNNEI in the germline V gene. Deletions cut 4 bases from V and 1 base from J, with 7 bases between. The CDR3 sequence: CASSVTGNTEAFF. Here the CDR3 DNA reads TGTGCCAGCAGTGTTACGGGGAACACTGAAGCTTTCTTT.

This clone was observed a few times. V and J are TRBV18 and TRBJ2-7; D is ambiguous. V was cut by 5 bases and J by 5 bases, with 7 bases left in between. The CDR3 is made up of 11 amino acids. Germline V gives CDR1 KGHSH, CDR2 LQKENI. The CDR3 spells CASSSGHEQYF. CDR3 DNA sequence: TGTGCCAGCTCATCGGGCCACGAGCAGTACTTC.

The V gene is TRBV6-5, the J gene TRBJ1-2, with D perhaps matching TRBD1 (6 bases). Germline V gives CDR1 MNHEY, CDR2 SVGAGI. CDR3 length equals 15 residues. Trimming cost V 4 bases and J 0 bases, with 12 bases left between them. CDR3 DNA sequence: TGTGCCAGCAGTTTCGCAGACAGGCCTAACTATGGCTACACCTTC. It codes for CASSFADRPNYGYTF.

This chain connects TRBV10-3 to TRBJ2-7; 7 nucleotides match TRBD1. The CDR3 extends over 14 amino acids. With 2 bases clipped from V and 6 bases from J, the junction kept 7 bases outside the gene matches. From germline, CDR1 is ENHRY and CDR2 SYGVKD. CDR3: CAISEVGGAAEQYF. Written as DNA, the CDR3 is TGTGCCATCAGTGAGGTAGGGGGCGCCGCCGAGCAGTACTTC.

There are many counts of this clone. The chain recombines TRBV7-9 with TRBJ2-5, with 7 positions matching TRBD2. Germline values: CDR1 SEHNR, CDR2 FQNEAQ (reference sequence). J was trimmed by 2 bases and V by 1 base; bases with no gene match: 4. The CDR3 extends over 15 amino acids. This CDR3 is CASSLGAGWQETQYF. The CDR3 DNA sequence: TGTGCCAGCAGCTTAGGAGCGGGGTGGCAAGAGACCCAGTACTTC.

This clone was detected a few times. The sample contains more than one DNA sequence encoding this CDR3. The V and J genes are TRBV19 and TRBJ2-3, with D perhaps TRBD2 (5 bases). The ends were cut back, 3 bases at V and 1 base at J, with 8 bases in the middle. The CDR3 spans 14 residues. Germline V gene lookup returns CDR1 LNHDA and CDR2 SQIVND (reference sequence). The CDR3 DNA follows: TGTGCCAGTAGTATGGCCGGGGGCACAGATACGCAGTATTTT. Amino acids: CASSMAGGTDTQYF. Based on the CDR3 plus reference TRBV19 and TRBJ2-3, the full variable domain is DGGITQSPKYLFRKEGQNVTLSCEQNLNHDAMYWYRQDPGQGLRLIYYSQIVNDFQKGDIAEGYSVSREKKESFPLTVTSAQKNPTAFYLCASSMAGGTDTQYFGPGTRLTVL.

The V call is TRBV12-5, the J call TRBJ1-4; D gene unclear. V shed 3 bases and J shed 13 bases, with 12 bases lying between them. This CDR3 has 12 residues. Per the germline V gene, CDR1 is LGHNT and CDR2 is FRNRAP. In DNA, the CDR3 is TGTGCTAGTGGTTTAGAAGGCGCGGGACTGTTTTTT. This translates into CASGLEGAGLFF.

The chain has TRBV6-5 and TRBJ2-1; 13 bases agree with TRBD2. Germline CDR1 and CDR2: MNHEY and SVGAGI. The junction had 5 bases not matched to a gene; V was cut back by 7 bases and J by 5 bases. This CDR3 is built from 15 residues. CDR3 DNA: TGTGCCAGCACCCGACTAGCGGGGGGCAACAATGAGCAGTTCTTC. Residues: CASTRLAGGNNEQFF.

The chain carries TRBV29-1 and TRBJ2-7; TRBD1 agrees at 9 bases. Trimming took 4 bases from V and 3 from J; bases not matched to a gene: 4. The germline CDR1 and CDR2 sequences are SQVTM and ANQGSEA. This CDR3 has 13 residues. As DNA, the CDR3 is TGCAGCGTTGTAGAGGGACAGGGCTACGAGCAGTACTTC. Residues: CSVVEGQGYEQYF.

The CDR3 region is CASSQYRGETQYF. The CDR3 bases are TGCGCCAGCAGCCAATACAGGGGAGAGACCCAGTACTTC. The chain carries TRBV4-1 and TRBJ2-5, with 7 positions matching TRBD1. Losses at the gene ends were 2 bases for V and 4 bases for J; bases not matched to a gene: 1. Germline-derived CDR1 and CDR2 are MGHRA and YSYEKL. The CDR3 has 13 amino acids.

This clone was seen only a few times. This chain joins TRBV6-5 and TRBJ1-4; 8 bases line up with TRBD1. The J segment lost 8 bases and the V segment lost 6 bases, leaving 2 bases of the junction unmatched. Germline lookup yields CDR1 MNHEY and CDR2 SVGAGI. This CDR3 contains 12 residues. CDR3 in amino acids: CASSRDREKLFF. The CDR3 nucleotides read TGTGCCAGCAGCCGGGACAGGGAAAAACTGTTTTTT.

The chain has TRBV30 and TRBJ1-2, with 7 positions matching TRBD1. The CDR3 sequence is 13 residues long. Germline-derived CDR1 and CDR2 are GTSNPN and SVGIG (reference sequence). V shed 2 bases and J 8 bases; nucleotides not matched to a gene: 8. The CDR3 region has the DNA TGTGCCTGGAGTACCACAGGGGTCGACGGCTACACCTTC. Its translation is CAWSTTGVDGYTF. Supplemented by reference TRBV30 and TRBJ1-2, the full variable domain reads SQTIHQWPATLVQPVGSPLSLECTVEGTSNPNLYWYRQAAGRGLQLLFYSVGIGQISSEVPQNLSASRPQDRQFILSSKKLLLSDSGFYLCAWSTTGVDGYTFGSGTRLTVV.

The rearrangement links TRBV7-3 to TRBJ2-1; 7 positions match TRBD2. The length of the CDR3 is 13 residues. Germline V lookup: CDR1 SGHTA, CDR2 FQGTGA. J gave up 5 bases and V 6 bases, and 4 bases lay outside the gene matches. CDR3 DNA sequence: TGTGCCAGCAGTTCGGGACTACACAATGAGCAGTTCTTC. It translates to CASSSGLHNEQFF.

This clone was counted between two and nine times. This chain links TRBV7-8 with TRBJ1-6; D call uncertain. The ends were cut back, 5 bases at V and 9 bases at J, with 17 bases in the middle. Looked up from germline, CDR1 is SGHVS and CDR2 is FQNEAQ. The CDR3 spans 15 residues. The CDR3 nucleotides read TGTGCCAGCAGCCATAGTCGGGGATGGGGTTCACCCCTCCACTTT. It encodes CASSHSRGWGSPLHF.

Concerning this clone itself: Germline and junction disagree at one end, which may indicate a read error. The chain has TRBV15 and TRBJ2-7; 8 positions match TRBD1. The CDR3 sequence is 16 residues long. Germline assignment: CDR1 LNHNV and CDR2 YYDKDF (reference sequence). The CDR3 loop is CPTSRDRPILSYEQYF. Here the CDR3 DNA reads TGTCCCACCAGCAGGGACAGGCCGATACTTTCCTACGAGCAGTACTTC.